This TCR beta chain derives from a study of shared clonotypes between healthy human individuals. Every subset's genomic DNA went evenly onto several immunoSEQ plates. Using immunoSEQ multiplex PCR, the repertoire was profiled, and TCRdb retains in-frame clones only, with some absent. Here the sample spans about 1.1 million clones, 60% to 80% being singletons. CDR3 length equals 16 residues. CDR1 is SEHNR and CDR2 is FQNEAQ in the germline V gene (reference sequence). V was clipped by 5 bases and J by 1 base; unmatched bases: 10. V usage is TRBV7-9 and J usage is TRBJ1-1, with 7 bases that match TRBD1. The clonotype comes from a man between 18 and 35 years old in good health. Some clones in this sample may be carry-over from other donors' samples. Specimen: memory CD4+ T cells from PBMCs. Subset meaning: CD45RA-negative fraction. The CDR3 DNA sequence: TGTGCCAGCAGCCCCCACGGGGGACAGACGAACACTGAAGCTTTCTTT. It is translated as CASSPHGGQTNTEAFF.